The rows below give T cell receptor beta chains drawn from one sample of a study of blood T cells in healthy people across ages. TCRdb reanalysed the 5' RACE reads using MiXCR and keeps one entry per CDR3 protein. The sample consists of more than 750,000 distinct CDR3 sequences, about 27% of them appearing once. These data also featured in a second study, about T cells of mothers and their children.

Sequencing used blood. Receptors originate from a middle-aged woman in good health. The CDR3 runs from the conserved cysteine through the conserved F or W. The D gene is left open where the match is weak. Some rows have no size entry. The others give once, few or many, or a class for an expanded clone.

cdr3_length d_call clone_size j_call v_call cdr3_nt cdr3_aa
15 TRBD1 many TRBJ1-6 TRBV9 TGTGCCAGCAGCGCCGGACAGGGCGGCAATTCACCCCTCCACTTT CASSAGQGGNSPLHF
14 NA many TRBJ2-5 TRBV11-2 TGTGCCAGCAGCTGGTGGGGGGGCGATGAGACCCAGTACTTC CASSWWGGDETQYF
15 TRBD1 few TRBJ2-3 TRBV28 TGTGCCAGCAGTTGGGCCGGACAGGGAACAGATACGCAGTATTTT CASSWAGQGTDTQYF
15 NA NA TRBJ1-5 TRBV15 TGTGCCACCAGCAGAGATAGGGCCCCAACCCAGCCCCAGCATTTT CATSRDRAPTQPQHF
15 NA many TRBJ1-4 TRBV7-3 TGTGCCAGCAGCTTAACAGGAGGTAACGGCGAAAAACTGTTTTTT CASSLTGGNGEKLFF
12 NA many TRBJ2-7 TRBV14 TGTGCCAGCAGCCAAGTAGGTATGAAGCAGTACTTC CASSQVGMKQYF
15 TRBD1 few TRBJ2-7 TRBV20-1 TGCAGTGCCTACCCTGACAGGGACCTTATCTACGAGCAGTACTTC CSAYPDRDLIYEQYF
15 NA NA TRBJ1-1 TRBV20-1 TGCAGTGCTAGAGATGGTGTTCGGATTAACACTGAAGCTTTCTTT CSARDGVRINTEAFF
15 NA NA TRBJ2-6 TRBV3-1 TGTGCCAGCAGCCACAGGGTCTCTGAGGCCAACGTCCTGACTTTC CASSHRVSEANVLTF
13 NA few TRBJ2-7 TRBV7-7 TGTGCTAGCAGCGTCACGCGGGCGGGCGAGCAGTACTTC CASSVTRAGEQYF
16 NA few TRBJ1-2 TRBV3-1 TGTGCCAGCAGCCAAGCGCGTTGGGGGCTAGCGGATGGCTACACCTTC CASSQARWGLADGYTF
16 TRBD1 many TRBJ2-7 TRBV4-1 TGCGCCAGCAGCCCATTAACCGGGACAGGGGCCTACGAGCAGTACTTC CASSPLTGTGAYEQYF
14 NA many TRBJ2-7 TRBV7-9 TGTGCCAGCAGTTTACCGGGTAGCTCCTACGAGCAGTACTTC CASSLPGSSYEQYF
16 TRBD1 NA TRBJ2-3 TRBV7-8 TGTGCCAGCAGCTCCCGGGACAGGGTTAGCACAGATACGCAGTATTTT CASSSRDRVSTDTQYF
14 NA many TRBJ1-1 TRBV7-9 TGTGCCAGCAGCTTAGGCAACCCGAACACTGAAGCTTTCTTT CASSLGNPNTEAFF
12 TRBD1 many TRBJ2-7 TRBV29-1 TGCAGCGTAGTTACAGGGGGCGACGAGCAGTACTTC CSVVTGGDEQYF
14 TRBD1 few TRBJ1-1 TRBV5-1 TGCACTAGCAGCTTGGGACAGACTTACACTGAAGCTTTCTTT CTSSLGQTYTEAFF
16 TRBD2 few TRBJ2-7 TRBV9 TGTGCCAGCAGCGTAGCGGCGGGACTAGCGGGGAGCGAGCAGTACTTC CASSVAAGLAGSEQYF
14 TRBD1 few TRBJ1-2 TRBV28 TGTGCCAGCAGTTGGGGACAGGTTCAGCGCGGCTACACCTTC CASSWGQVQRGYTF
16 TRBD2 few TRBJ2-2 TRBV7-9 TGTGCCAGCAGCGCCGGGACTAGCGGACAGGGAGGGGAGCTGTTTTTT CASSAGTSGQGGELFF
13 TRBD1 many TRBJ2-1 TRBV29-1 TGCAGCGTTAGGCCCACAGGGGGCAATGAGCAGTTCTTC CSVRPTGGNEQFF
14 TRBD2 few TRBJ2-3 TRBV3-1 TGTGCCAGCAGCCCCCAAGCGGGGGGGCTGGGGCAGTATTTT CASSPQAGGLGQYF
14 TRBD2 NA TRBJ2-7 TRBV18 TGTGCCAGCTCCATCTCCCGGGGGGGTCACGAGCAGTACTTC CASSISRGGHEQYF
14 NA NA TRBJ2-1 TRBV18 TGTGCCAGCTCAACCGATCTGTCGACCTACGAGCAGTTCTTC CASSTDLSTYEQFF
13 NA few TRBJ2-7 TRBV7-8 TGTGCCGGCAGCAAGGCCCCTAACTTGGAGCAGTACTTC CAGSKAPNLEQYF
12 NA NA TRBJ2-5 TRBV5-1 TGCGCCAGCGGGACGAGACAAGAGACCCAGTACTTC CASGTRQETQYF
13 NA NA TRBJ1-5 TRBV6-6 TGTGCCAGCACCGACTATAGCAATCAGCCCCGGCATTTT CASTDYSNQPRHF
14 NA few TRBJ2-7 TRBV5-1 TGCGCCAGCAGCTTGGGGGTTGACAGCTACGAGCAGTACTTC CASSLGVDSYEQYF
12 NA NA TRBJ2-1 TRBV10-3 TGTGCCATCAGTGGGTCAGCCAATGAGCAGTTCTTC CAISGSANEQFF
11 NA NA TRBJ1-1 TRBV11-2 TGTGCCAGCAGCTTAGTACCTGAAGCTTTCTTT CASSLVPEAFF
18 TRBD2 many TRBJ2-5 TRBV20-1 TGCAGTGCTAGACCTGGGACTAGCGGGGGGACAGGAAAAGAGACCCAGTACTTC CSARPGTSGGTGKETQYF
17 NA few TRBJ1-3 TRBV28 TGTGCCAGCAGTGCTAAGCCGGCGGGTTACTCTGGAAACACCATATATTTT CASSAKPAGYSGNTIYF
15 NA NA TRBJ2-2 TRBV6-1 TGTGCCAGCAGTGAAGCGCGAGGAAACACCGGGGAGCTGTTTTTT CASSEARGNTGELFF
13 NA many TRBJ2-7 TRBV7-3 TGTGCCAGCAGCTTATTAGGAAAGTCCGAGCAGTACTTC CASSLLGKSEQYF